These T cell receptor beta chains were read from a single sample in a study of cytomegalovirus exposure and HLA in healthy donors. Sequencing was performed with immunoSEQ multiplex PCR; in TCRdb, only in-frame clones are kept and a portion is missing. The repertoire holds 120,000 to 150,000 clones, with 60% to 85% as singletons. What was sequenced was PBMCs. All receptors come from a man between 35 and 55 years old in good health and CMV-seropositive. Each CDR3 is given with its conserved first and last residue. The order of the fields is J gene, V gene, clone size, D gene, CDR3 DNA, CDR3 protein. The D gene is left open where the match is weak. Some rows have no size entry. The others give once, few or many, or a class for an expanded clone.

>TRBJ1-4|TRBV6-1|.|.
TGTGCCAGCAGTGGGAGGAGAGATAATGAAAAACTGTTTTTT
CASSGRRDNEKLFF
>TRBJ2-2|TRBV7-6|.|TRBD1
TGTGCCAGCAGCCGGACAGGGGGCGAGTTGGCCACCGGGGAGCTGTTTTTT
CASSRTGGELATGELFF
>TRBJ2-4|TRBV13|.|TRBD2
TGTGCCAGCAGCTTAGGCCGAGCGGGAGGGCTAGGCATTCAGTACTTC
CASSLGRAGGLGIQYF
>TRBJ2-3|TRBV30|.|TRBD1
TGTGCCTGGAGTGCCGGGACAGAGAGCACAGATACGCAGTATTTT
CAWSAGTESTDTQYF
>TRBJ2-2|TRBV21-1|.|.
TGTGCCAGCAGCAAAGAATGGGGGGTTAGACCCGGGGAGCTGTTTTTT
CASSKEWGVRPGELFF
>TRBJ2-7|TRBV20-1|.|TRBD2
TGCAGCCCTAGCGGGAGGTACGAGCAGTACTTC
CSPSGRYEQYF
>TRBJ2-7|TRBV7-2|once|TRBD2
TGTGCCAGCAGCTACGGGACTAGCGGGAGGGGCTACGAGCAGTACTTC
CASSYGTSGRGYEQYF
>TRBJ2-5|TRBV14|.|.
TGTGCCAGCAGCCAAAACAGGGCCCAAGAGACCCAGTACTTC
CASSQNRAQETQYF
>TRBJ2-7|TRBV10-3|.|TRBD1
TGTGCCATCAGACAGGGGGGCGAGCAGTACTTC
CAIRQGGEQYF
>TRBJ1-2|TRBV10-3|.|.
TGTGCCATCAGCGAAAACCAGGGAAACTATGGCTACACCTTC
CAISENQGNYGYTF
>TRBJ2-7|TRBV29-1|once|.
TGCAGCGTTGTAGGCGGGGGCGCCAACGAGCAGTACTTC
CSVVGGGANEQYF
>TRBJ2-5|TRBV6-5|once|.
TGTGCCAGCAGTTACGGTCAGGTAGAGACCCAGTACTTC
CASSYGQVETQYF
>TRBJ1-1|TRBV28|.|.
TGTGCCAGCAGTTCTCGGGTTGGGACTGAAGCTTTCTTT
CASSSRVGTEAFF
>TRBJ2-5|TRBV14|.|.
TGTGCCAGCAGCCATCCCTGGGGGGGCCTGGGAGAGACCCAGTACTTC
CASSHPWGGLGETQYF
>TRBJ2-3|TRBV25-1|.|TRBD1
TGTGCCAGCAGTGAGCGACAGGGGGTAGATACGCAGTATTTT
CASSERQGVDTQYF
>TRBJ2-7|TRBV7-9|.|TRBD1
TGTGCCAGCAGCTCTACAAGACAGGGGGCTTATGACGAGCAGTACTTC
CASSSTRQGAYDEQYF
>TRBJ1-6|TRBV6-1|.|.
TGTGCCAGCAGTGGGTTACTTACGGATTCACCCCTCCACTTT
CASSGLLTDSPLHF
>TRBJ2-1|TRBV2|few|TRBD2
TGTGCCAGCAGCCTAGCGGGAGGGATGGGTGAGCAGTTCTTC
CASSLAGGMGEQFF
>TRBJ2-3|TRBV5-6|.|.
TGTGCCAGTATGACCCCGGGAGCAGATACGCAGTATTTT
CASMTPGADTQYF
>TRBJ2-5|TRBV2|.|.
TGTGCCAGCACCGAGGATAGAACGGAAGAGACCCAGTACTTC
CASTEDRTEETQYF